Listed below are T cell receptor beta chains from one sample, sequenced in a study. TCRdb reprocessed the RT-PCR reads with MiXCR, giving one entry per CDR3 protein. The sample contains 550,000 to 750,000 distinct CDR3 sequences, 14% of which appear only once. Specimen: memory CD4+ T cells from blood. These receptors were obtained from a female donor in good health, serving as a healthy control. Both conserved end residues are part of each CDR3. The order of the fields is D gene, J gene, V gene, clone size, CDR3 protein, CDR3 DNA. The D gene is left open where the match is weak. Rows may omit the clone size; those that give it use once, few, many or a size class.

d_gene: TRBD2; j_gene: TRBJ2-3; v_gene: TRBV7-8; abundance: few; CDR3aa: CASSRGGRTDTQYF; CDR3nt: TGTGCCAGCAGCCGGGGGGGGAGAACAGATACGCAGTATTTT
d_gene: TRBD1; j_gene: TRBJ1-5; v_gene: TRBV6-6; abundance: -; CDR3aa: CASSLRRTGKQPQHF; CDR3nt: TGTGCCAGCAGCCTACGGCGGACAGGGAAACAGCCCCAGCATTTT
d_gene: -; j_gene: TRBJ1-4; v_gene: TRBV27; abundance: few; CDR3aa: CASSLNRVTNEKLFF; CDR3nt: TGTGCCAGCAGTTTGAACAGGGTTACGAATGAAAAACTGTTTTTT
d_gene: -; j_gene: TRBJ2-7; v_gene: TRBV20-1; abundance: -; CDR3aa: CSARSAQGDEQYF; CDR3nt: TGCAGTGCTAGATCCGCACAGGGCGACGAGCAGTACTTC
d_gene: TRBD1; j_gene: TRBJ1-1; v_gene: TRBV6-5; abundance: many; CDR3aa: CASRSSPGGQTRGYTEAFF; CDR3nt: TGTGCCAGCCGCTCTTCGCCCGGGGGACAGACGAGGGGCTACACTGAAGCTTTCTTT
d_gene: -; j_gene: TRBJ1-2; v_gene: TRBV29-1; abundance: many; CDR3aa: CSVTYDSYYGYTF; CDR3nt: TGCAGCGTCACTTACGACAGTTACTATGGCTACACCTTC
d_gene: -; j_gene: TRBJ1-2; v_gene: TRBV7-2; abundance: -; CDR3aa: CASSFGTGYGYTF; CDR3nt: TGTGCCAGCAGCTTCGGGACGGGCTATGGCTACACCTTC
d_gene: -; j_gene: TRBJ1-2; v_gene: TRBV7-2; abundance: few; CDR3aa: CASSQRSSSRAYGYTF; CDR3nt: TGTGCCAGCAGCCAACGGAGTAGTAGTAGAGCCTATGGCTACACCTTC
d_gene: -; j_gene: TRBJ1-6; v_gene: TRBV10-3; abundance: few; CDR3aa: CAIRTDGNSPLHF; CDR3nt: TGTGCCATCAGGACAGATGGTAATTCACCCCTCCACTTT
d_gene: TRBD1; j_gene: TRBJ1-1; v_gene: TRBV5-1; abundance: -; CDR3aa: CASSLARGHTEAFF; CDR3nt: TGCGCCAGCAGCTTGGCCAGGGGGCACACTGAAGCTTTCTTT
d_gene: -; j_gene: TRBJ2-1; v_gene: TRBV7-6; abundance: many; CDR3aa: CATTKHTKGDNEQFF; CDR3nt: TGTGCCACCACAAAACACACCAAGGGCGACAATGAGCAGTTCTTC
d_gene: TRBD2; j_gene: TRBJ2-7; v_gene: TRBV20-1; abundance: -; CDR3aa: CSAASGTSGSFEQYF; CDR3nt: TGCAGTGCCGCTTCCGGGACTAGCGGGAGCTTCGAGCAGTACTTC
d_gene: TRBD1; j_gene: TRBJ1-1; v_gene: TRBV6-5; abundance: -; CDR3aa: CASSERQGARKNTEAFF; CDR3nt: TGTGCCAGCAGTGAAAGACAGGGGGCAAGGAAAAACACTGAAGCTTTCTTT
d_gene: -; j_gene: TRBJ1-5; v_gene: TRBV10-3; abundance: -; CDR3aa: CASQGGLGQPQHF; CDR3nt: TGTGCCAGCCAGGGAGGGTTGGGTCAGCCCCAGCATTTT
d_gene: -; j_gene: TRBJ1-5; v_gene: TRBV20-1; abundance: -; CDR3aa: CSARKAVSNQPQHF; CDR3nt: TGCAGTGCTAGAAAAGCGGTTAGCAATCAGCCCCAGCATTTT
d_gene: TRBD2; j_gene: TRBJ2-5; v_gene: TRBV5-1; abundance: -; CDR3aa: CASRGLAGVETQYF; CDR3nt: TGCGCCAGCAGGGGACTAGCGGGAGTGGAGACCCAGTACTTC
d_gene: TRBD1; j_gene: TRBJ2-4; v_gene: TRBV24-1; abundance: -; CDR3aa: CATRGQLAKNIQYF; CDR3nt: TGTGCCACCAGGGGACAGCTAGCCAAAAACATTCAGTACTTC
d_gene: -; j_gene: TRBJ2-3; v_gene: TRBV6-5; abundance: many; CDR3aa: CASKGWDTQYF; CDR3nt: TGTGCCAGCAAAGGTTGGGATACGCAGTATTTT
d_gene: -; j_gene: TRBJ1-2; v_gene: TRBV30; abundance: -; CDR3aa: CAWTRGLVASYTF; CDR3nt: TGTGCCTGGACAAGGGGCTTAGTCGCGAGCTACACCTTC
d_gene: TRBD1; j_gene: TRBJ1-1; v_gene: TRBV5-8; abundance: -; CDR3aa: CASNEDRWPEAFF; CDR3nt: TGTGCCAGCAACGAGGACAGGTGGCCTGAAGCTTTCTTT
d_gene: TRBD2; j_gene: TRBJ2-1; v_gene: TRBV6-1; abundance: few; CDR3aa: CASSGKGLAGNEQFF; CDR3nt: TGTGCCAGCAGTGGGAAAGGACTAGCAGGCAATGAGCAGTTCTTC
d_gene: -; j_gene: TRBJ2-1; v_gene: TRBV5-1; abundance: -; CDR3aa: CASSLGQVSSYNEQFF; CDR3nt: TGCGCCAGCAGCTTGGGACAGGTCTCTTCCTACAATGAGCAGTTCTTC
d_gene: TRBD1; j_gene: TRBJ2-3; v_gene: TRBV20-1; abundance: many; CDR3aa: CSAQDRGRSDTQYF; CDR3nt: TGCAGTGCCCAAGACAGGGGGAGGTCAGATACGCAGTATTTT
d_gene: -; j_gene: TRBJ2-3; v_gene: TRBV4-1; abundance: many; CDR3aa: CASSQRAESSTDTQYF; CDR3nt: TGCGCCAGCAGCCAACGGGCGGAGTCTAGCACAGATACGCAGTATTTT
d_gene: TRBD1; j_gene: TRBJ2-7; v_gene: TRBV30; abundance: -; CDR3aa: CACSTGGTYEQYF; CDR3nt: TGTGCCTGCTCGACAGGGGGCACTTACGAGCAGTACTTC
d_gene: -; j_gene: TRBJ1-1; v_gene: TRBV3-1; abundance: -; CDR3aa: CASSSGAFGRNTEAFF; CDR3nt: TGTGCCAGCAGCTCCGGGGCTTTCGGGAGGAACACTGAAGCTTTCTTT
d_gene: -; j_gene: TRBJ2-3; v_gene: TRBV24-1; abundance: -; CDR3aa: CATSVSSRTDTQYF; CDR3nt: TGTGCCACCAGTGTTTCCAGCAGGACAGATACGCAGTATTTT
d_gene: -; j_gene: TRBJ2-7; v_gene: TRBV20-1; abundance: -; CDR3aa: CSARGDRYYSHEQYF; CDR3nt: TGCAGTGCTAGAGGGGACCGATACTACTCCCACGAGCAGTACTTC
d_gene: -; j_gene: TRBJ2-2; v_gene: TRBV20-1; abundance: few; CDR3aa: CSATTPAWVTGELFF; CDR3nt: TGCAGTGCTACAACCCCCGCGTGGGTTACCGGGGAGCTGTTTTTT
d_gene: -; j_gene: TRBJ1-5; v_gene: TRBV6-2/TRBV6-3; abundance: -; CDR3aa: CASSYGFNQPQHF; CDR3nt: TGTGCCAGCAGTTACGGGTTCAATCAGCCCCAGCATTTT
d_gene: -; j_gene: TRBJ2-5; v_gene: TRBV24-1; abundance: few; CDR3aa: CATSAPGGGETQYF; CDR3nt: TGTGCCACCAGTGCCCCCGGAGGGGGAGAGACCCAGTACTTC
d_gene: TRBD2; j_gene: TRBJ2-1; v_gene: TRBV3-1; abundance: -; CDR3aa: CASSHYRGGLANEQFF; CDR3nt: TGTGCCAGCAGCCATTATCGGGGGGGCCTGGCCAATGAGCAGTTCTTC
d_gene: TRBD2; j_gene: TRBJ2-1; v_gene: TRBV4-1; abundance: few; CDR3aa: CASSRRREEAHNEQFF; CDR3nt: TGCGCCAGCAGCCGGCGACGGGAGGAGGCTCACAATGAGCAGTTCTTC
d_gene: -; j_gene: TRBJ2-7; v_gene: TRBV24-1; abundance: -; CDR3aa: CATSDPQSYEQYF; CDR3nt: TGTGCCACCAGTGACCCACAGTCCTACGAGCAGTACTTC
d_gene: -; j_gene: TRBJ1-3; v_gene: TRBV20-1; abundance: -; CDR3aa: CSARKGTSGNTIYF; CDR3nt: TGCAGTGCTAGAAAAGGAACCTCTGGAAACACCATATATTTT
d_gene: TRBD1; j_gene: TRBJ2-1; v_gene: TRBV4-3; abundance: many; CDR3aa: CASSQRDRASYNEQFF; CDR3nt: TGCGCCAGCAGCCAGCGGGACAGGGCGTCCTACAATGAGCAGTTCTTC
d_gene: TRBD2; j_gene: TRBJ2-1; v_gene: TRBV12-3/TRBV12-4; abundance: -; CDR3aa: CARSISGGALDNEQFF; CDR3nt: TGTGCCAGAAGCATTAGCGGGGGGGCCTTGGATAATGAGCAGTTCTTC
d_gene: -; j_gene: TRBJ2-3; v_gene: TRBV6-5; abundance: many; CDR3aa: CASSYLGHPTDTQYF; CDR3nt: TGTGCCAGCAGTTACTTAGGACATCCCACAGATACGCAGTATTTT
d_gene: -; j_gene: TRBJ2-3; v_gene: TRBV9; abundance: -; CDR3aa: CASSDSRGADTQYF; CDR3nt: TGTGCCAGCAGCGATTCTAGGGGCGCAGATACGCAGTATTTT
d_gene: TRBD1; j_gene: TRBJ2-5; v_gene: TRBV3-1; abundance: -; CDR3aa: CASSLRGDRGPETQYF; CDR3nt: TGTGCCAGCAGCCTTCGGGGGGACAGGGGGCCAGAGACCCAGTACTTC
d_gene: -; j_gene: TRBJ2-7; v_gene: TRBV27; abundance: -; CDR3aa: CASSLSWDYEQYF; CDR3nt: TGTGCCAGCAGTTTAAGCTGGGACTACGAGCAGTACTTC
d_gene: -; j_gene: TRBJ2-3; v_gene: TRBV5-1; abundance: many; CDR3aa: CASSVGTDLDTQYF; CDR3nt: TGCGCCAGCAGCGTGGGGACGGACCTAGATACGCAGTATTTT
d_gene: TRBD2; j_gene: TRBJ2-7; v_gene: TRBV7-2; abundance: -; CDR3aa: CASSLDPSGGGFLRGQYF; CDR3nt: TGTGCCAGCAGCTTAGATCCTAGCGGGGGGGGATTTCTACGAGGGCAGTACTTC
d_gene: -; j_gene: TRBJ1-6; v_gene: TRBV12-3/TRBV12-4; abundance: many; CDR3aa: CASSFSSSYNSPLHF; CDR3nt: TGTGCCAGCAGTTTTAGCAGCTCCTATAATTCACCCCTCCACTTT
d_gene: -; j_gene: TRBJ1-2; v_gene: TRBV10-3; abundance: many; CDR3aa: CASHEQEGSYGYTF; CDR3nt: TGTGCCTCACACGAACAGGAGGGGTCCTATGGCTACACCTTC